The 4 T cell receptor beta chains presented below share a single source sample, sequenced in a study of cytomegalovirus exposure and HLA in healthy donors. Primers included in the PCR were 60 Vbeta and 13 Jbeta primers. The table came from immunoSEQ multiplex PCR; TCRdb's copy has only in-frame clones and leaves some out. The sample has 150,000 to 250,000 clones; roughly four fifths are singletons. Sequences were obtained from PBMCs. Receptors were obtained from a man in his thirties or forties in good health and CMV-seronegative.

The V call is TRBV27, the J call TRBJ2-7, with 10 bases that match TRBD2. Trimming cost V 0 bases and J 5 bases; bases outside gene matches: 10. CDR1 MNHEY and CDR2 SMNVEV come from the germline V gene (reference sequence). This CDR3 contains 17 residues. The CDR3 DNA reads TGTGCCAGCAGTTTATCGTCCGTTCTAGCGGGAGCGGACGAGCAGTACTTC. The encoded protein is CASSLSSVLAGADEQYF.

V and J are TRBV19 and TRBJ1-5, with 7 bases fitting TRBD1. Trimming removed 3 bases from V and 7 bases from J; junction bases left unmatched: 12. The CDR3 totals 16 residues. The germline V gene encodes CDR1 LNHDA and CDR2 SQIVND (reference sequence). The CDR3 DNA reads TGTGCCAGTAGTATCAGGGGGGCAGGGGCCAGGCAGCCCCAGCATTTT. This encodes CASSIRGAGARQPQHF.

This clone was found once. V gene TRBV2 combines with J gene TRBJ2-3, with D tentatively TRBD2 (5 bases). The CDR3 sequence is 14 residues long. CDR1 is SNHLY, CDR2 FYNNEI, per germline. The ends were cut back, 5 bases at V and 1 base at J, with 10 bases in the middle. The CDR3 bases are TGTGCCAGCAGTAGTGGGAGCGGCACAGATACGCAGTATTTT. It codes for CASSSGSGTDTQYF.

V gene TRBV19 combines with J gene TRBJ1-1; weak D call: TRBD1 (6 bases). Per germline, CDR1 LNHDA and CDR2 SQIVND (reference sequence). This CDR3 has 14 residues. V lost 9 bases, J lost 1 base, and 15 bases lay in between. CDR3 nucleotides: TGTGCCAGAAAAGGCTACAGGGCGAACACTGAAGCTTTCTTT. Translating it yields CARKGYRANTEAFF.